A single sample is the source of the 32 T cell receptor beta chains below, sequenced in a study of beta chain features in type 1 diabetes. The investigators reverse transcribed all of the isolated RNA, so they sequenced expressed TCRB transcripts. Some clones are missing from TCRdb's copy, which holds only in-frame ones; the method was immunoSEQ multiplex PCR. The data contain about 290,000 clones, 7.5% to 9.5% of them singletons. Sequencing was carried out using central memory CD4+ T cells from blood. The receptors stem from a woman aged 18-29 years in good health.

The gene calls are TRBV11-2 and TRBJ2-3; D is perhaps TRBD2 (5 bases). V was shortened by 5 bases and J by 3 bases, with 18 bases between the two germline ends. There are 16 residues in the CDR3. In germline, CDR1 is SGHAT, CDR2 FQNNGV. CDR3 protein: CASSSQTGSITDTQYF. CDR3 in DNA: TGTGCCAGCAGCAGCCAAACGGGATCAATTACAGATACGCAGTATTTT.

The chain carries TRBV7-9 and TRBJ2-1, with TRBD2 identical over 8 bases. J lost 3 bases, V lost 5 bases, and 12 bases had no gene match. Germline V gene sequence: CDR1 SEHNR, CDR2 FQNEAQ (reference sequence). The CDR3 runs to 17 residues. This chain's CDR3 is CASSEAGLAGHYNEQFF. CDR3 bases: TGTGCCAGCAGCGAAGCCGGGCTAGCGGGCCACTACAATGAGCAGTTCTTC.

At least ten counts were recorded for this clone. The chain employs TRBV5-4 and TRBJ2-1, with 7 bases matching TRBD1. The CDR3 consists of 15 residues. The J segment lost 6 bases and the V segment lost 2 bases, leaving 8 bases of the junction unmatched. Germline CDR1 is SGHNT and CDR2 is YYREEE (reference sequence). CDR3 nucleotide sequence: TGTGCCAGCAGCTTACAGGGGTCGGTCGGCAATGAGCAGTTCTTC. Its protein is CASSLQGSVGNEQFF.

This clone was detected a few times. The rearrangement joins TRBV2 to TRBJ1-4; D ambiguous. This CDR3 has 10 residues. Trimming took 4 bases from V and 8 from J, leaving 2 bases between them. The germline gives CDR1 SNHLY, CDR2 FYNNEI. The chain's CDR3 is CASSVEKLFF. CDR3 nucleotide sequence: TGTGCCAGCAGTGTGGAAAAACTGTTTTTT.

This clone was found a few times. The chain is built from TRBV18 and TRBJ2-1; D uncertain. Trimming removed 2 bases at V and 7 bases at J, with 12 bases between. This CDR3 region has 14 residues. CDR1 is KGHSH and CDR2 is LQKENI in the germline V gene. CDR3 residues: CASSPAMRNNEQFF. CDR3 bases: TGTGCCAGCTCACCAGCTATGCGGAATAATGAGCAGTTCTTC.

Here the CDR3 DNA reads TGTGCCAGCAGCTTTTCCAGGAGGAACTACATGAACACTGAAGCTTTCTTT. It codes for CASSFSRRNYMNTEAFF. V gene TRBV7-3 combines with J gene TRBJ1-1; D is unclear. CDR1 and CDR2 from the germline V gene are SGHTA and FQGTGA. V dropped 3 bases and J dropped 0 bases, with 17 bases sitting between them. The CDR3 loop spans 17 amino acids.

V usage is TRBV19 and J usage is TRBJ2-1; possibly TRBD1 or TRBD2 for D (5 bases each). Germline CDR1 LNHDA, CDR2 SQIVND (reference sequence). V gave up 7 bases and J gave up 5 bases, with 15 bases separating them. The CDR3 spans 14 residues. This chain's CDR3 is CASKGRRENNEQFF. In nucleotides, the CDR3 is TGTGCCAGTAAGGGGCGCAGGGAGAACAATGAGCAGTTCTTC.

This clone was counted between two and nine times. This sequence joins TRBV14 and TRBJ1-1; D might be TRBD1 (6 bases). Trimming took off 3 bases at V and 11 bases at J, with 16 bases between the two ends. This CDR3 spans 13 amino acids. Germline lookup yields CDR1 SGHDN and CDR2 FVKESK. The CDR3 loop is CASSQILQGEAFF. The CDR3 bases are TGTGCCAGCAGCCAGATCTTACAGGGTGAGGCTTTCTTT. Supplemented by reference TRBV14 and TRBJ1-1, the full variable domain reads EAGVTQFPSHSVIEKGQTVTLRCDPISGHDNLYWYRRVMGKEIKFLLHFVKESKQDESGMPNNRFLAERTGGTYSTLKVQPAELEDSGVYFCASSQILQGEAFFGQGTRLTVV.

This sequence joins TRBV2 and TRBJ2-2; tentatively, D is TRBD1 (6 bases). This CDR3 comprises 18 residues. Germline-derived CDR1 and CDR2 are SNHLY and FYNNEI. The V gene lost 5 bases and the J gene lost 8 bases, with 27 bases spanning the gap. The CDR3 protein is CASSRFSSDDRRFGELFF. Written as DNA, the CDR3 is TGTGCCAGCAGTCGGTTTTCATCCGATGACAGGAGGTTTGGGGAGCTGTTTTTT.

This chain links TRBV2 with TRBJ1-4; weak D call: TRBD1 (5 bases). The V end lost 9 bases, the J end lost 8 bases, and 16 bases lay between the germline ends. The CDR3 runs to 13 residues. CDR1 is SNHLY and CDR2 is FYNNEI in the germline V gene. CDR3 in DNA: TGTGCCAGTGGGATCAGGGTTGGGGAAAAACTGTTTTTT. Translating it yields CASGIRVGEKLFF. The full variable domain, completed using reference TRBV2 and TRBJ1-4, is EPEVTQTPSHQVTQMGQEVILRCVPISNHLYFYWYRQILGQKVEFLVSFYNNEISEKSEIFDDQFSVERPDGSNFTLKIRSTKLEDSAMYFCASGIRVGEKLFFGSGTQLSVL.

This clone was seen ten or more times. The gene calls are TRBV18 and TRBJ2-7, with 9 bases matching TRBD1. After removal of 5 bases from V and 7 bases from J, the junction contained 9 bases not matched to a gene. This CDR3 comprises 14 residues. Germline V gene sequence: CDR1 KGHSH, CDR2 LQKENI. CDR3 protein: CASSSGTGWREQYV. The CDR3 DNA follows: TGTGCCAGCTCAAGCGGGACAGGGTGGCGGGAGCAGTACGTC.

Many counts were recorded for this clone. The CDR3 sequence is CASHRRMVSDGYTF. As DNA, the CDR3 is TGTGCCAGTCACAGGCGAATGGTCTCTGATGGCTACACCTTC. The chain is built from TRBV7-9 and TRBJ1-2; D may be TRBD1 (5 bases). V lost 9 bases and J lost 6, with 20 bases in between. Germline V gene sequence: CDR1 SEHNR, CDR2 FQNEAQ (reference sequence). CDR3 length equals 14 residues.

This clone was observed a handful of times. V usage is TRBV5-1 and J usage is TRBJ1-4; D ambiguous. CDR1 is SGHRS, CDR2 YFSETQ, per germline. The CDR3 spans 16 residues. Trimming took 4 bases from V and 0 from J, leaving 13 bases between them. CDR3 residues: CASSLQGRTTNEKLFF. The CDR3 DNA follows: TGCGCCAGCAGCCTCCAAGGACGGACAACTAATGAAAAACTGTTTTTT.

This chain uses TRBV7-9 with TRBJ1-2, with TRBD1 as a possible D gene (5 bases). V gave up 1 base and J gave up 8 bases, with 8 bases separating them. Germline V gene data show CDR1 as SEHNR and CDR2 as FQNEAQ (reference sequence). This CDR3 spans 12 amino acids. This CDR3 is CASSLDGAGYTF. DNA for the CDR3: TGTGCCAGCAGCTTAGATGGGGCGGGCTACACCTTC.

This clone was detected a few times. V and J are TRBV30 and TRBJ1-4; 7 bases agree with TRBD1. Germline V gives CDR1 GTSNPN, CDR2 SVGIG (reference sequence). The CDR3 has 12 residues. V lost 8 bases, J lost 11 bases, and 11 bases stayed unmatched. The CDR3 nucleotides read TGTGCCCGAAGACAGGGAGGACAGAAACTGTTTTTT. This sequence encodes CARRQGGQKLFF.

The chain employs TRBV6-5 and TRBJ2-1, with TRBD2 matching 9 bases. CDR3 length: 14 amino acids. V lost 4 bases, J lost 8 bases, and 6 bases stayed unmatched. Germline CDR1 is MNHEY and CDR2 is SVGAGI. The CDR3 coding sequence is TGTGCCAGCAGTTCGGGGACTAGCTTCTATGAGCAGTTCTTC. It yields the protein CASSSGTSFYEQFF.

This clone came up many times. The gene calls are TRBV7-2 and TRBJ2-7; 7 nucleotides match TRBD1. CDR3 length: 14 residues. Germline trimming cut 1 base from V and 3 bases from J; bases unmatched to any gene: 3. The V gene's germline CDR1 is SGHTA and CDR2 FQGNSA. The CDR3 sequence: CASSLEGGLYEQYF. CDR3 DNA sequence: TGTGCCAGCAGCTTAGAAGGGGGCCTCTACGAGCAGTACTTC.

This clone was detected only a few times. This chain uses TRBV10-3 with TRBJ1-2; maybe TRBD1 (5 bases). This CDR3 has 14 amino acids. Germline CDR1 and CDR2: ENHRY and SYGVKD. The germline V and J ends were trimmed by 4 bases and 2 bases, with 11 bases remaining between them. The CDR3 sequence: CAISGDPSNYGYTF. The CDR3 coding sequence is TGTGCCATCAGTGGGGACCCGAGCAACTATGGCTACACCTTC.

In its sample, this clone was seen a few times. The V gene is TRBV18, the J gene TRBJ2-2, with D possibly being TRBD1 (5 bases). Trimming removed 1 base at V and 1 base at J, with 10 bases between. This CDR3 region has 16 residues. Germline lookup yields CDR1 KGHSH and CDR2 LQKENI. The CDR3 DNA reads TGTGCCAGCTCACCACGGTCAGGGAAGAACACCGGGGAGCTGTTTTTT. It specifies CASSPRSGKNTGELFF.

The chain carries TRBV6-4 and TRBJ1-2, with TRBD1 matching over 9 bases. The CDR3 is made up of 15 amino acids. CDR1 is MRHNA and CDR2 is SNTAGT in the germline V gene. With 2 bases clipped from V and 8 bases from J, the junction kept 9 bases outside the gene matches. This CDR3 is CASSDGAGTGKGYTF. CDR3 sequence (DNA): TGTGCCAGCAGTGACGGGGCCGGGACAGGGAAAGGCTACACCTTC.

The V call is TRBV7-2, the J call TRBJ1-6, with a tentative D call TRBD1 (5 bases). CDR1 and CDR2 (germline): SGHTA, FQGNSA. CDR3 length: 14 amino acids. The V and J ends lost 8 bases and 6 bases respectively, with 14 bases between them. This CDR3 reads CASRLGTSNSPLHF. Here the CDR3 DNA reads TGTGCCAGCCGTCTCGGGACGTCTAATTCACCCCTCCACTTT.

The rearrangement joins TRBV7-6 to TRBJ1-2; D gene ambiguous. The CDR3 spans 13 residues. Germline-derived CDR1 and CDR2 are SGHVS and FNYEAQ. The germline V and J ends were trimmed by 1 base and 8 bases, with 11 bases remaining between them. The CDR3 bases are TGTGCCAGCAGCTTAGACCCAAGATTGGGCTACACCTTC. Amino acid sequence: CASSLDPRLGYTF.

The chain couples TRBV6-1 to TRBJ2-7, with TRBD2 matching over 7 bases. The CDR3 loop spans 15 amino acids. V shed 5 bases and J 0 bases; nucleotides not matched to a gene: 7. The germline CDR1 and CDR2 sequences are MNHNS and SASEGT. CDR3 bases: TGTGCCAGCAGTTTACGGCGGGGGAGCTCCTACGAGCAGTACGTC. Its translation: CASSLRRGSSYEQYV.

This clone occurred a few times. The gene calls are TRBV5-1 and TRBJ2-3; 8 nucleotides align to TRBD2. This CDR3 has 14 residues. Per the germline V gene, CDR1 is SGHRS and CDR2 is YFSETQ. Trimming cost V 4 bases and J 2 bases; bases outside gene matches: 3. Here the CDR3 DNA reads TGCGCCAGCAGCCGGGGGGGCTTCACAGATACGCAGTATTTT. This translates into CASSRGGFTDTQYF.

This clone was counted only a few times. This sequence joins TRBV7-8 and TRBJ2-5; D is undetermined. With 8 bases removed from V and 0 bases from J, the gap between germline ends came to 7 bases. Germline lookup yields CDR1 SGHVS and CDR2 FQNEAQ. This CDR3 has 12 amino acids. The CDR3 region has the DNA TGTGCCAGCGCACGGGACCAAGAGACCCAGTACTTC. Its protein product is CASARDQETQYF.

With regard to this clone: At one of its ends the junction is not consistent with the germline gene, which may arise from a read error. The chain couples TRBV15 to TRBJ1-2; a possible D gene is TRBD1 (5 bases). Germline V gene data show CDR1 as LNHNV and CDR2 as YYDKDF (reference sequence). This CDR3 is built from 12 residues. CDR3 DNA sequence: TGTGCCACCAGCAGAGATCGGGACCGGCCGAACTTC. Amino acids: CATSRDRDRPNF.

This clone was detected many times. The J gene is TRBJ2-7, the V gene TRBV13; D is perhaps TRBD2 (6 bases). The V gene lost 6 bases and the J gene lost 0 bases, with 12 bases spanning the gap. This CDR3 spans 14 amino acids. The germline CDR1 and CDR2 sequences are PRHDT and FYEKMQ (reference sequence). The CDR3 protein is CASRESGYSYEQYF. CDR3 coding DNA: TGTGCCAGCAGGGAAAGCGGGTACTCCTACGAGCAGTACTTC. Drawing the rest from reference TRBV13 and TRBJ2-7, the complete variable domain is AAGVIQSPRHLIKEKRETATLKCYPIPRHDTVYWYQQGPGQDPQFLISFYEKMQSDKGSIPDRFSAQQFSDYHSELNMSSLELGDSALYFCASRESGYSYEQYFGPGTRLTVT.

This clone appeared a few times. The V call is TRBV5-4, the J call TRBJ2-7; 8 nucleotides match TRBD2. The V segment lost 3 bases and the J segment 3 bases; nucleotides outside the gene matches: 5. CDR3 length: 14 residues. Germline V gene sequence: CDR1 SGHNT, CDR2 YYREEE (reference sequence). CDR3 in amino acids: CASSSSGRNYEQYF. CDR3 coding DNA: TGTGCCAGCAGCTCGAGCGGGAGAAACTACGAGCAGTACTTC.

The chain recombines TRBV6-5 with TRBJ1-2; 9 bases fit TRBD1. J gave up 5 bases and V 10 bases, and 5 bases lay outside the gene matches. Germline loops: CDR1 MNHEY, CDR2 SVGAGI. There are 12 residues in the CDR3. The CDR3 DNA sequence: TGTGCCACCGGGGACAGGGTATATGGCTACACCTTC. It encodes CATGDRVYGYTF.

The V call is TRBV27, the J call TRBJ2-7, with 11 positions matching TRBD1. V shed 5 bases, J shed 2 bases, and the junction held 5 bases outside the gene matches. Germline CDR1 is MNHEY and CDR2 is SMNVEV (reference sequence). The CDR3 consists of 15 residues. CDR3 bases: TGTGCCAGCAGTCGGACAGGGGGCCTCGCCTACGAGCAGTACGTC. Residues: CASSRTGGLAYEQYV.

This clone was picked up a small number of times. This chain links TRBV29-1 with TRBJ2-1; D is perhaps TRBD1 (5 bases). The V and J ends lost 7 bases and 8 bases respectively, with 15 bases between them. CDR1 and CDR2 (germline): SQVTM, ANQGSEA. CDR3 length: 12 residues. This chain's CDR3 is CSATDRGHEQFF. CDR3 nucleotides: TGCAGCGCAACCGATAGGGGCCATGAGCAGTTCTTC.

This clone showed up many times. The genes are TRBV7-2 and TRBJ1-2, with D perhaps TRBD1 (5 bases). Per germline, CDR1 SGHTA and CDR2 FQGNSA. V dropped 8 bases and J dropped 2 bases, with 12 bases sitting between them. The CDR3 consists of 13 residues. The CDR3, as DNA: TGTGCCAGCGCCAGGGAGTTAAACTATGGCTACACCTTC. Residues: CASARELNYGYTF.